What follows are 17 T cell receptor beta chains derived from one specimen sequenced in a study of blood T cells in healthy people across ages. A J-beta primer mix and a sample-barcoded 5' primer were used in a second PCR of roughly 7 to 12 cycles. TCRdb called the 5' RACE reads again in MiXCR, with one record for every CDR3 protein. Among 1.5 million to 2 million distinct CDR3 sequences listed, roughly 52% were seen once. The sample taken for sequencing was blood. These receptors were obtained from a woman between 40 and 55 years old in good health.

This clonotype was seen a few times. The chain joins TRBV7-2 to TRBJ2-3; 7 bases are a match to TRBD2. The CDR3 runs 16 residues. The germline CDR1 and CDR2 sequences are SGHTA and FQGNSA. J was trimmed by 3 bases and V by 2 bases; bases with no gene match: 8. CDR3 sequence: CASSLNRGGRTDTQYF. The CDR3 DNA follows: TGTGCCAGCAGCTTAAACAGAGGCGGGAGAACAGATACGCAGTATTTT.

The CDR3 nucleotides read TGTGCCAGCAGTTTATTAGCTAGTAAAGAGACCCAGTACTTC. Translating it yields CASSLLASKETQYF. The chain carries TRBV27 and TRBJ2-4; D is unclear. The J call may not be correct, given that the DNA end is closer to TRBJ2-5. The CDR3 runs 14 residues. The germline V gene has CDR1 MNHEY and CDR2 SMNVEV (reference sequence).

Only a few counts were recorded for this clonotype. The J gene is TRBJ2-5, the V gene TRBV9; 12 bases are a match to TRBD2. Trimming cost V 0 bases and J 5 bases; bases outside gene matches: 8. The CDR3 totals 17 residues. Germline CDR1 is SGDLS and CDR2 is YYNGEE. CDR3 in DNA: TGTGCCAGCAGCGTAGATCTAGCGGGGGGGCCGTTGGAGACCCAGTACTTC. Encoded protein: CASSVDLAGGPLETQYF.

This chain connects TRBV7-2 to TRBJ2-3; 11 positions agree with TRBD1. The CDR3 totals 15 residues. Germline-derived CDR1 and CDR2 are SGHTA and FQGNSA. Unmatched junction bases numbered 6, after V lost 5 bases and J lost 5 bases. The CDR3 DNA is TGTGCCAGCAGCCAAAGGACAGGGGGCGTAGATACGCAGTATTTT. Encoded protein: CASSQRTGGVDTQYF.

The rearrangement links TRBV3-1 to TRBJ2-5, with D possibly being TRBD1 or TRBD2 (6 bases each). Germline V gene data show CDR1 as LGHDT and CDR2 as YNNKEL (reference sequence). Trimming stripped 0 bases from V and 4 bases from J, with 15 bases between. The CDR3 runs to 16 residues. The CDR3 region has the DNA TGTGCCAGCAGCCAAGAAATAGGGGGAGGATCAGAGACCCAGTACTTC. It encodes CASSQEIGGGSETQYF.

The rearrangement uses TRBV27 and TRBJ1-2, with TRBD1 as a possible D gene (5 bases). Germline assignment: CDR1 MNHEY and CDR2 SMNVEV (reference sequence). CDR3 length equals 15 residues. V lost 6 bases and J 8 bases, leaving 22 bases between the germline ends. CDR3 residues: CASRGIRELGYGYTF. In nucleotides, the CDR3 is TGTGCCAGCAGGGGGATCAGGGAGTTAGGGTACGGCTACACCTTC.

The chain joins TRBV20-1 to TRBJ2-7, with D unclear. The V gene lost 1 base and the J gene lost 7 bases, with 11 bases spanning the gap. This CDR3 comprises 12 residues. Germline CDR1 reads DFQATT; CDR2 reads SNEGSKA (reference sequence). The CDR3 loop is CSARGVGLEQYF. The CDR3 nucleotides are TGCAGTGCTAGAGGCGTCGGCCTTGAGCAGTACTTC.

This rearrangement joins TRBV20-1 to TRBJ2-3; possibly TRBD2 for D (5 bases). There are 15 residues in the CDR3. V gave up 5 bases and J gave up 0 bases, with 15 bases separating them. The germline gives CDR1 DFQATT, CDR2 SNEGSKA (reference sequence). Here the CDR3 DNA reads TGCAGTGCTTGGAGAAACGAGCGGAGCACAGATACGCAGTATTTT. Residues: CSAWRNERSTDTQYF.

V usage is TRBV4-2 and J usage is TRBJ2-4, with 9 bases fitting TRBD1. Germline V gene data show CDR1 as LGHNA and CDR2 as YNFKEQ. This CDR3 comprises 18 residues. J gave up 3 bases and V 0 bases, and 9 bases lay outside the gene matches. The CDR3 DNA is TGTGCCAGCAGCCAAGATCACCAGGGGACAGGGAGCAAAAACATTCAGTACTTC. Its protein product is CASSQDHQGTGSKNIQYF.

This rearrangement joins TRBV12-3 or TRBV12-4 to TRBJ2-7, with 11 bases fitting TRBD1. The J segment lost 5 bases and the V segment lost 2 bases, leaving 5 bases of the junction unmatched. This CDR3 contains 15 residues. This CDR3 reads CASSLFGTGGHEQYF. The CDR3 DNA reads TGTGCCAGCAGTTTATTCGGGACAGGGGGTCACGAGCAGTACTTC.

This clonotype was picked up a small number of times. V usage is TRBV4-1 and J usage is TRBJ2-3; D perhaps matches TRBD2 (7 bases). Germline CDR1 reads MGHRA; CDR2 reads YSYEKL. With 7 bases removed from V and 5 bases from J, the gap between germline ends came to 16 bases. The CDR3 totals 14 residues. CDR3 residues: CASKLAGAGDTQYF. The CDR3, as DNA: TGCGCCAGCAAGTTGGCGGGGGCTGGAGATACGCAGTATTTT.

The chain carries TRBV11-2 and TRBJ2-3, with 7 nucleotides matching TRBD2. Germline V lookup: CDR1 SGHAT, CDR2 FQNNGV. V shed 5 bases and J 4 bases; nucleotides not matched to a gene: 9. This CDR3 has 15 amino acids. For the CDR3, the DNA is TGTGCCAGCAGCAACAGGCCGACTAGCTCAGATACGCAGTATTTT. This gives the protein CASSNRPTSSDTQYF.

In its sample, this clonotype was seen a few times. This sequence joins TRBV20-1 and TRBJ2-1; 13 bases agree with TRBD2. Germline CDR1 is DFQATT and CDR2 is SNEGSKA (reference sequence). With V trimmed by 2 bases and J by 10 bases, 8 bases remained unmatched. The CDR3 spans 15 residues. The CDR3 region is CSARRTSGGQVEQFF. Here the CDR3 DNA reads TGCAGTGCTAGAAGGACTAGCGGGGGTCAAGTCGAGCAGTTCTTC.

This sequence joins TRBV5-1 and TRBJ1-1, with TRBD1 matching over 7 bases. The CDR3 covers 14 residues. Trimming cost V 4 bases and J 5 bases; bases outside gene matches: 8. CDR1 SGHRS and CDR2 YFSETQ come from the germline V gene. The CDR3 sequence is CASSLTGMRTEAFF. In DNA, the CDR3 is TGCGCCAGCAGCCTGACAGGGATGAGGACTGAAGCTTTCTTT.

The chain joins TRBV14 to TRBJ2-5, with D possibly TRBD2 on 5 matching bases. CDR3 length: 16 amino acids. Trimming took 0 bases from V and 1 from J, leaving 12 bases between them. Germline CDR1 and CDR2: SGHDN and FVKESK. The CDR3 region has the DNA TGTGCCAGCAGCCAAGATCGGCGACTACCCCAAGAGACCCAGTACTTC. Translating gives CASSQDRRLPQETQYF.

The chain joins TRBV6-1 to TRBJ2-5; TRBD1 agrees at 7 bases. The CDR3 is made up of 14 amino acids. Germline V gene lookup returns CDR1 MNHNS and CDR2 SASEGT. The J segment lost 1 base and the V segment lost 6 bases, leaving 5 bases of the junction unmatched. CDR3 in DNA: TGTGCCAGCAGGAGGCACAGGGGCCAAGAGACCCAGTACTTC. Protein product: CASRRHRGQETQYF.

The chain joins TRBV5-1 to TRBJ2-4; tentative D call: TRBD1 (6 bases). The DNA end is a closer match to TRBJ2-7, so the J assignment may be wrong. The germline CDR1 and CDR2 sequences are SGHRS and YFSETQ. The CDR3 is 15 amino acids. The DNA for the CDR3 is TGCGCCAGCAGCCCGACCGGGGCGAGAGGGGGCGAGCAGTACTTC. Residues: CASSPTGARGGEQYF.